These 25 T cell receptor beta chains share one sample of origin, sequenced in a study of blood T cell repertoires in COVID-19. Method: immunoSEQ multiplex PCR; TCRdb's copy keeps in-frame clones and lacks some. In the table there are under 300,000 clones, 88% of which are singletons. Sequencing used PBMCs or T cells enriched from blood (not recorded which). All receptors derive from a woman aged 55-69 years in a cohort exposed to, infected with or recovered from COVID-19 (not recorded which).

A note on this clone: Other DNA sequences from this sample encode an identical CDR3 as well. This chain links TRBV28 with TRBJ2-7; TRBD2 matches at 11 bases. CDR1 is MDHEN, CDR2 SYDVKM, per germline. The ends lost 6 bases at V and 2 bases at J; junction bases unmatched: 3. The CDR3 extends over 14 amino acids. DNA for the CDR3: TGTGCCAGCAGAGTAGCGGGAGGGCCCTACGAGCAGTACTTC. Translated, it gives CASRVAGGPYEQYF.

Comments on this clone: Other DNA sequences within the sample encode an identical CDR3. CDR3 sequence (DNA): TGTGCCAGCAGCTCGTTAGCGGGGGGCTACGAGCAGTACTTC. Its protein is CASSSLAGGYEQYF. J is TRBJ2-7 and V is TRBV5-6, with TRBD2 identical over 10 bases. This CDR3 is 14 amino acids long. In germline, CDR1 is SGHDT, CDR2 YYEEEE. The J segment lost 3 bases and the V segment lost 3 bases, leaving 3 bases of the junction unmatched.

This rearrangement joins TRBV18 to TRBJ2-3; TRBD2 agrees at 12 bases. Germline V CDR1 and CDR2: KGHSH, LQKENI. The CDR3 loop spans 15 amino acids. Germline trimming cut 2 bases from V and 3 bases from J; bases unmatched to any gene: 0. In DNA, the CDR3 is TGTGCCAGCTCACCAGGACTAGCGGGAACAGATACGCAGTATTTT. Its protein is CASSPGLAGTDTQYF. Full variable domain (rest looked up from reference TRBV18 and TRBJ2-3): NAGVMQNPRHLVRRRGQEARLRCSPMKGHSHVYWYRQLPEEGLKFMVYLQKENIIDESGMPKERFSAEFPKEGPSILRIQQVVRGDSAAYFCASSPGLAGTDTQYFGPGTRLTVL.

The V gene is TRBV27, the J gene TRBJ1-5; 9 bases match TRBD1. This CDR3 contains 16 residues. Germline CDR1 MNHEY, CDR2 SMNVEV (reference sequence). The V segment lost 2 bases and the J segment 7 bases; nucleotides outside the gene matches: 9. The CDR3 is CASSLAGQGRGQPQHF. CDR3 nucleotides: TGTGCCAGCAGTTTAGCGGGACAGGGCCGGGGGCAGCCCCAGCATTTT.

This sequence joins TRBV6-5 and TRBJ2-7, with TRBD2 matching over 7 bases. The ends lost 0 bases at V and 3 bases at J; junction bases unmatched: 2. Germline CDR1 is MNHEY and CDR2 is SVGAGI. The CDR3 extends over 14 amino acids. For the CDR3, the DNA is TGTGCCAGCAGTTACTCGTCTAGCGGCTACGAGCAGTACTTC. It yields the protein CASSYSSSGYEQYF.

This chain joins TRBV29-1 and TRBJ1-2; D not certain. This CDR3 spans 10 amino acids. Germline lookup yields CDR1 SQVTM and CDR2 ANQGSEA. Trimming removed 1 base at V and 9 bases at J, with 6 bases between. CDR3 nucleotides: TGCAGCGTTGAAGGCAGTAGCTACACCTTC. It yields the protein CSVEGSSYTF.

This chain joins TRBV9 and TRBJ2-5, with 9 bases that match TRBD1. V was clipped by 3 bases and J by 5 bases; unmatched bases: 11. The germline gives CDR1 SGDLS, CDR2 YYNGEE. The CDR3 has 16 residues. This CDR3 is CASSALQTGGDETQYF. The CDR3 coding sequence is TGTGCCAGCAGCGCACTCCAAACAGGGGGCGATGAGACCCAGTACTTC.

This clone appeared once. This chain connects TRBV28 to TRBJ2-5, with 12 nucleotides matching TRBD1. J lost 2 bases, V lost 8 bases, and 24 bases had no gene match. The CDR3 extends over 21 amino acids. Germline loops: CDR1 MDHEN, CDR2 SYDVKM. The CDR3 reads CASGYSGTGGRGSGSQETQYF. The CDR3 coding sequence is TGTGCCAGCGGATACTCCGGGACAGGGGGCAGGGGGTCAGGATCACAAGAGACCCAGTACTTC.

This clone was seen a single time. CDR3 bases: TGTGCCAGCTCTCGAGTCAGGTCCCCTGAAGCTTTCTTT. Its protein is CASSRVRSPEAFF. J is TRBJ1-1 and V is TRBV28; D not resolved. The CDR3 consists of 13 residues. The germline V gene has CDR1 MDHEN and CDR2 SYDVKM. V was cut by 8 bases and J by 6 bases, with 16 bases left in between.

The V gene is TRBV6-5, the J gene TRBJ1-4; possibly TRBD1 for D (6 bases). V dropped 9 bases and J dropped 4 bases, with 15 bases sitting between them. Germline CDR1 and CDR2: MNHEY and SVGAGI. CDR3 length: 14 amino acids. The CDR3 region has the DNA TGTGCCAGTAGCCGGGCAGGGGTTAATGAAAAACTGTTTTTT. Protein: CASSRAGVNEKLFF.

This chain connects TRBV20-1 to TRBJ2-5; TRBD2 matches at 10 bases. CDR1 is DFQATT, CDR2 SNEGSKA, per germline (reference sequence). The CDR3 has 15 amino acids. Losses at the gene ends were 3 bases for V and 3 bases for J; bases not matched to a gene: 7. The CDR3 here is CSASGLAGEKETQYF. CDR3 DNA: TGCAGTGCTAGTGGTCTAGCGGGAGAGAAAGAGACCCAGTACTTC.

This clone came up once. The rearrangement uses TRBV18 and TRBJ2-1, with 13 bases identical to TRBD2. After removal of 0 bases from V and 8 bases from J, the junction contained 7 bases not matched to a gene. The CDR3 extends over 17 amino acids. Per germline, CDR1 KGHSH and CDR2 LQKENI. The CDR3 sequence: CASSPPLAGGSSDEQFF. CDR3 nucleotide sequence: TGTGCCAGCTCACCACCACTAGCGGGAGGGAGTAGTGATGAGCAGTTCTTC.

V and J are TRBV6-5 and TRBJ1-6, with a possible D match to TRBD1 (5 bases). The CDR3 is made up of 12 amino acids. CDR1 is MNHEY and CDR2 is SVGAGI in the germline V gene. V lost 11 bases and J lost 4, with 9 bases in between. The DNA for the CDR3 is TGTGCCTGCGGGGGGTATAATTCACCCCTCCACTTT. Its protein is CACGGYNSPLHF.

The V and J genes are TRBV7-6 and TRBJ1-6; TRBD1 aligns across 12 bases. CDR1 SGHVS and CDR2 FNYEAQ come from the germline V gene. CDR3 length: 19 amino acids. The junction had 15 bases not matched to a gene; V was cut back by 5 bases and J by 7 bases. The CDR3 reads CASSPYPGQGAVRNSPLHF. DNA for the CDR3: TGTGCCAGCAGCCCGTATCCGGGACAGGGGGCAGTGCGCAATTCACCCCTCCACTTT.

The CDR3 DNA sequence: TGTGCCACCAGTGATTTCTCCCGGGACGAGCAGTACTTC. This codes for CATSDFSRDEQYF. J is TRBJ2-7 and V is TRBV24-1; D ambiguous. Trimming shortened V by 1 base and J by 5 bases, and 8 bases separated the two germline ends. Germline-derived CDR1 and CDR2 are KGHDR and SFDVKD. This CDR3 has 13 residues.

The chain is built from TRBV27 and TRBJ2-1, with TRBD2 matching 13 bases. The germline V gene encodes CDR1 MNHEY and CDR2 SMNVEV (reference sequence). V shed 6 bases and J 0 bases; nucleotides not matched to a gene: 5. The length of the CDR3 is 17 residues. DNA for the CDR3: TGTGCCAGCAGACGACTAGCGGGAGGTCTCTCCTACAATGAGCAGTTCTTC. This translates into CASRRLAGGLSYNEQFF.

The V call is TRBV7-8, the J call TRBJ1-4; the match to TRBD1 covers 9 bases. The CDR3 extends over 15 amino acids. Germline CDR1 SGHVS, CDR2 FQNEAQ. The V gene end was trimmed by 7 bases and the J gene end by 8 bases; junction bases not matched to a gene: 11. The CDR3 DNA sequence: TGTGCCAGCAACCACTCCGGGACAGGGAACGAAAAACTGTTTTTT. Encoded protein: CASNHSGTGNEKLFF.

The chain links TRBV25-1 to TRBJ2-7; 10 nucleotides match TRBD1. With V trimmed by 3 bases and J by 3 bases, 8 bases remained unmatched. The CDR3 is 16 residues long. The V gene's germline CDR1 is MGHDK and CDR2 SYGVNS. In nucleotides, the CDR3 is TGTGCCAGCAGTGATGGCCCTCGGACAGGGGGCTACGAGCAGTACTTC. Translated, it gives CASSDGPRTGGYEQYF.

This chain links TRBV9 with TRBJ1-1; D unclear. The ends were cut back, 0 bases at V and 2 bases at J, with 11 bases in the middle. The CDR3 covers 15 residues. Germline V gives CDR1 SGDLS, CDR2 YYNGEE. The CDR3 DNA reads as TGTGCCAGCAGCGTAGACAACAGACAAAACACTGAAGCTTTCTTT. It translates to CASSVDNRQNTEAFF.

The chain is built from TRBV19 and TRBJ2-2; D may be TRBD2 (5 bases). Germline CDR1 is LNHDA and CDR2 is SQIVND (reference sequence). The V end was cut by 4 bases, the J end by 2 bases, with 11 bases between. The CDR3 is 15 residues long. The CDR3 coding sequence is TGTGCCAGTAGTACCGGACTCTCAAACACCGGGGAGCTGTTTTTT. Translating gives CASSTGLSNTGELFF. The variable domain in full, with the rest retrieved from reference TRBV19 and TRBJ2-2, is DGGITQSPKYLFRKEGQNVTLSCEQNLNHDAMYWYRQDPGQGLRLIYYSQIVNDFQKGDIAEGYSVSREKKESFPLTVTSAQKNPTAFYLCASSTGLSNTGELFFGEGSRLTVL.

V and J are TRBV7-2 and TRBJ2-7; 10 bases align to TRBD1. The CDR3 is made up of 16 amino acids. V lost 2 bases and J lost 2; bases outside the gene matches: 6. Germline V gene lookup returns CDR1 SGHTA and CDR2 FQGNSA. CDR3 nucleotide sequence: TGTGCCAGCAGCTTACAGTCAGGACAGGGGGCCTACGAGCAGTACTTC. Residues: CASSLQSGQGAYEQYF.

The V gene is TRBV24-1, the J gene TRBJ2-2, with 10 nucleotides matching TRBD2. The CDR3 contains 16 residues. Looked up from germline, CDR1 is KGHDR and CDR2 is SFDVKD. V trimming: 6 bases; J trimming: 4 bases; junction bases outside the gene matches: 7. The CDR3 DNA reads TGTGCCACCAGTAAATGGACTAGCGGAACCACCGGGGAGCTGTTTTTT. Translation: CATSKWTSGTTGELFF.

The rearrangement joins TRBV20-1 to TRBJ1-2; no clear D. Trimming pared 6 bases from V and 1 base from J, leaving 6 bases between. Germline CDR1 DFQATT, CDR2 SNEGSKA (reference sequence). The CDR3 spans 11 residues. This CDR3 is CSAELNYGYTF. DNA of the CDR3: TGCAGTGCAGAACTTAACTATGGCTACACCTTC.

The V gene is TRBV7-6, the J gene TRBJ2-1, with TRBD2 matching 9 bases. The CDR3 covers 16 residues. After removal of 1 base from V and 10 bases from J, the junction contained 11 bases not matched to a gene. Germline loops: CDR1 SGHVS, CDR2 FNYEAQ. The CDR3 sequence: CASSLGAGTSLWEQFF. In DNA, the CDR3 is TGTGCCAGCAGCTTAGGAGCCGGGACTAGCCTTTGGGAGCAGTTCTTC.

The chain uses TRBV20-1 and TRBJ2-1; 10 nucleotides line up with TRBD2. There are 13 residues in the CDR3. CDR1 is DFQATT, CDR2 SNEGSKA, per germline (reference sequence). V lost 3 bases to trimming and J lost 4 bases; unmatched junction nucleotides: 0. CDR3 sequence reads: CSASSGRYNEQFF. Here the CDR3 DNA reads TGCAGTGCTAGTAGCGGGAGGTACAATGAGCAGTTCTTC.